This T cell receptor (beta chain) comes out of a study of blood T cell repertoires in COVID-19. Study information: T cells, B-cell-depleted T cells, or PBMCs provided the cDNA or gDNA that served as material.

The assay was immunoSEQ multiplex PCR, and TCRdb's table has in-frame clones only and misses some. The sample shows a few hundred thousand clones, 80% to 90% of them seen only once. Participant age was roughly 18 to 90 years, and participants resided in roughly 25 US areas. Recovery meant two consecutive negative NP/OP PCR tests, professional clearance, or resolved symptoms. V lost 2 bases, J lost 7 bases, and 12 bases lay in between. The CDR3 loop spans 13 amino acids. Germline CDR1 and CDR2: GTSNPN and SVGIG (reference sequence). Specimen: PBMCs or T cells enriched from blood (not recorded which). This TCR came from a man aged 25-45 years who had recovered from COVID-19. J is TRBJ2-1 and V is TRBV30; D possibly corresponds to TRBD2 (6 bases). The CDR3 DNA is TGTGCCTGGAGTACACACGGGGGTAATGAGCAGTTCTTC. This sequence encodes CAWSTHGGNEQFF.